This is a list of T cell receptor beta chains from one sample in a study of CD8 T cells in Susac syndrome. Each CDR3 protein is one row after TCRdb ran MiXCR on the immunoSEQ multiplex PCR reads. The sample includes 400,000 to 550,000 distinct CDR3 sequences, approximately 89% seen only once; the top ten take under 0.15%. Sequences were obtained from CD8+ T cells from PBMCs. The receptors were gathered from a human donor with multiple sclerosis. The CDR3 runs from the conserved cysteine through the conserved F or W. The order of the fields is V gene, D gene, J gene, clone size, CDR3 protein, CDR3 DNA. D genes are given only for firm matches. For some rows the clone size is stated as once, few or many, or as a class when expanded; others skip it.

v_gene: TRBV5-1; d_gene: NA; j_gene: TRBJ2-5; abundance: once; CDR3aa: CATQSGQLGDQETQYF; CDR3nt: TGCGCCACCCAATCAGGTCAGCTTGGGGACCAAGAGACCCAGTACTTC
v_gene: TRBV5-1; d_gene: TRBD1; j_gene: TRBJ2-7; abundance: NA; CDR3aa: CASSSYGQGVREQYF; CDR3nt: TGCGCCAGCAGCTCCTACGGACAGGGGGTAAGGGAGCAGTACTTC
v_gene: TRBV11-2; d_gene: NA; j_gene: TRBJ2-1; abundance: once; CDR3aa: CASSLFGRWDEQFF; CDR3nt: TGTGCCAGCAGCCTTTTCGGGAGATGGGATGAGCAGTTCTTC
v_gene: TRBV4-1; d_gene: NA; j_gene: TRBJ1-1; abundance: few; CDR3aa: CASSRNREGWVGTEAFF; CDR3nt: TGCGCCAGCAGCCGAAACAGGGAGGGGTGGGTTGGCACTGAAGCTTTCTTT
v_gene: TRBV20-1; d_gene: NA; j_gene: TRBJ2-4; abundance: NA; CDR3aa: CSARDRGGWAKNIQYF; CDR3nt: TGCAGTGCTAGGGATAGAGGAGGGTGGGCCAAAAACATTCAGTACTTC
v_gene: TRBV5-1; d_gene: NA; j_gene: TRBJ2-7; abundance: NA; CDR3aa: CASSWGGKDYEQYF; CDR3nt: TGCGCCAGCAGCTGGGGTGGGAAAGATTACGAGCAGTACTTC
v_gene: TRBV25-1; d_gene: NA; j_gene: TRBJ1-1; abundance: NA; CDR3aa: CASINGNTEAFF; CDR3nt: TGTGCCAGCATAAATGGGAACACTGAAGCTTTCTTT
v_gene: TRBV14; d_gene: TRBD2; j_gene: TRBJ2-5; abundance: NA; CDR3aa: CASSSGLAVMTETQYF; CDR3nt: TGTGCCAGCAGCTCGGGACTAGCGGTGATGACAGAGACCCAGTACTTC
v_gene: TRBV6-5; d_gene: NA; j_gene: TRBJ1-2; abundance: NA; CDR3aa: CASSWTASYGYTF; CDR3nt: TGTGCCAGCAGCTGGACGGCCTCCTATGGCTACACCTTC
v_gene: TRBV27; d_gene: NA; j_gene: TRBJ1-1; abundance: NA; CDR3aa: CASSYIPLNTEAFF; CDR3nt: TGTGCCAGCAGTTATATCCCGTTGAACACTGAAGCTTTCTTT
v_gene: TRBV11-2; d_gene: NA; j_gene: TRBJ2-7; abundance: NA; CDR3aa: CASRRTDPYEQYF; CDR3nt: TGTGCCAGCAGACGGACAGATCCGTACGAGCAGTACTTC
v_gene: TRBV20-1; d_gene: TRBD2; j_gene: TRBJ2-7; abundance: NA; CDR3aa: CSARDLGLAGDHSYEQYF; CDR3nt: TGCAGTGCTAGAGATTTGGGACTAGCGGGGGACCACTCCTACGAGCAGTACTTC
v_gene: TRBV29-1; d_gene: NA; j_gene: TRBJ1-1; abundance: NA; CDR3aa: CSATLGGEDTEAFF; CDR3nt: TGCAGCGCAACATTAGGGGGTGAGGATACTGAAGCTTTCTTT
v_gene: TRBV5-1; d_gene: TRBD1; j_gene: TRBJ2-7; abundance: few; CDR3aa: CASSSRDRMDEQYF; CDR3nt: TGCGCCAGCAGCTCACGGGACAGGATGGACGAGCAGTACTTC
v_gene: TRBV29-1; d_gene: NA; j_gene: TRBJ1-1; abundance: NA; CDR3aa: CSVQEGTEAFF; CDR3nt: TGCAGCGTGCAGGAAGGGACTGAAGCTTTCTTT
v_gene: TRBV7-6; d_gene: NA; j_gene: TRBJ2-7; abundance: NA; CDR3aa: CASSLNPAAKGSYEQYF; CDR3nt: TGTGCCAGCAGCTTAAACCCAGCCGCCAAGGGGTCCTACGAGCAGTACTTC
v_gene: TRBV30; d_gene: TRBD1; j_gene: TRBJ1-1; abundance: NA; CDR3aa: CAWIKRDRGKLNTEAFF; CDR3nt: TGTGCCTGGATCAAACGGGACAGGGGGAAACTGAACACTGAAGCTTTCTTT
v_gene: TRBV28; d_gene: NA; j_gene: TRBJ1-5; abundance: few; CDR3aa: CASSLGAGQPQHF; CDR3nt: TGTGCCAGCAGTTTGGGGGCCGGTCAGCCCCAGCATTTT
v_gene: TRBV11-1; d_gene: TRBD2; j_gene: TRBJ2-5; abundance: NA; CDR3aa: CASSGLPAGGLEQYQETQYF; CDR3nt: TGTGCCAGCAGCGGCTTGCCAGCGGGGGGCCTGGAACAGTACCAAGAGACCCAGTACTTC
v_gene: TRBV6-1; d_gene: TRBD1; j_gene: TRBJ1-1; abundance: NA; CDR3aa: CASTALPGTVYLNTEAFF; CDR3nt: TGTGCCAGCACAGCCCTACCCGGGACAGTCTATCTGAACACTGAAGCTTTCTTT
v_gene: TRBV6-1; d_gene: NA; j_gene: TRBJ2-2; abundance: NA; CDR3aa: CASSRLLTGELFF; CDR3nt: TGTGCCAGCAGTCGCCTTCTCACCGGGGAGCTGTTTTTT
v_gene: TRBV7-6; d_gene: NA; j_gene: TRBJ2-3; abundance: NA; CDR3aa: CASSSAVQLSTDTQYF; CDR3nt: TGTGCCAGCAGCTCCGCGGTTCAGCTTAGCACAGATACGCAGTATTTT
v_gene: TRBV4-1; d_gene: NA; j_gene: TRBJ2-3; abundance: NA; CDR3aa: CASSQTQTDADTQYF; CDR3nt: TGCGCCAGCAGCCAAACCCAGACAGACGCAGATACGCAGTATTTT
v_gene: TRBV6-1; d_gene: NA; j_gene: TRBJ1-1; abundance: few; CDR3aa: CASSDLREAFF; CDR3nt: TGTGCCAGCAGTGATTTGAGGGAAGCTTTCTTT
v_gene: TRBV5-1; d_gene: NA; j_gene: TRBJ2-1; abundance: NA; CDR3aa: CASSSPRDGYIYEQFF; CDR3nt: TGCGCCAGCAGCTCTCCCCGGGACGGATATATTTATGAGCAGTTCTTC
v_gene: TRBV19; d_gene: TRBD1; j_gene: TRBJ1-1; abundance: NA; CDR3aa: CASSPNGGQTEAFF; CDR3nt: TGTGCCAGTAGCCCCAACGGGGGACAGACTGAAGCTTTCTTT
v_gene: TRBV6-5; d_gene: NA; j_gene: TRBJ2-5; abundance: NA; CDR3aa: CASSFLRDTQYF; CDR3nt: TGTGCCAGCAGTTTCCTGAGAGACACCCAGTACTTC
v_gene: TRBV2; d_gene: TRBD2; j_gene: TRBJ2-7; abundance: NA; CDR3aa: CASSSPTRTSGRISSYEQYF; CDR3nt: TGTGCCAGCAGCTCCCCTACAAGAACCAGCGGGAGGATCAGCTCCTACGAGCAGTACTTC
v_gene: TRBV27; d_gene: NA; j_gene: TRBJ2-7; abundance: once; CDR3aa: CASAHRISGSYEQYF; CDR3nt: TGTGCCAGCGCACATAGAATTAGCGGCTCATACGAGCAGTACTTC